The rows below give T cell receptor beta chains drawn from one sample of a study of cytomegalovirus exposure and HLA in healthy donors. Using immunoSEQ multiplex PCR, the repertoire was profiled, and TCRdb retains in-frame clones only, with some absent. The data show 150,000 to 200,000 clones, around 86% seen once. Sequencing was carried out using PBMCs. The receptor set was obtained from a woman under 30 in good health and CMV-seronegative. Both conserved end residues are part of each CDR3. The D gene is left open where the match is weak. Expanded clones are given a class, and other clones once, few, many or no size at all.

v_gene	j_gene	d_gene	abundance	CDR3aa	CDR3nt
TRBV27	TRBJ2-7	TRBD2	-	CASSLTLAGGHHEQYF	TGTGCCAGCAGTTTAACGCTAGCGGGGGGCCACCACGAGCAGTACTTC
TRBV4-1	TRBJ2-1	TRBD2	-	CASSQEAPSGYDNEQFF	TGCGCCAGCAGCCAAGAGGCCCCTAGCGGATATGACAATGAGCAGTTCTTC
TRBV28	TRBJ1-5	TRBD1	-	CASRTGQGLYQPQHF	TGTGCCAGCAGGACCGGACAGGGGCTGTATCAGCCCCAGCATTTT
TRBV28	TRBJ2-7	TRBD2	-	CASSLLSAGLTYEQYF	TGTGCCAGCAGTTTATTGAGTGCGGGACTAACCTACGAGCAGTACTTC
TRBV19	TRBJ1-2	TRBD1	-	CASSDPHGTAYGYTF	TGTGCCAGTAGCGACCCGCACGGGACAGCATATGGCTACACCTTC
TRBV7-9	TRBJ2-5	TRBD1	-	CASTPADRGQETQYF	TGTGCCAGCACCCCCGCCGACAGGGGCCAAGAGACCCAGTACTTC
TRBV7-9	TRBJ2-7	TRBD2	-	CASNNRGDGDEQYF	TGTGCCAGCAACAACCGGGGGGATGGAGACGAGCAGTACTTC
TRBV5-4	TRBJ2-4	-	once	CASSFGPPGVNIQYF	TGTGCCAGCAGCTTCGGACCCCCCGGGGTAAACATTCAGTACTTC
TRBV7-3	TRBJ2-5	-	-	CASSLGGKETQYF	TGTGCCAGCAGCTTAGGGGGGAAAGAGACCCAGTACTTC
TRBV6-6	TRBJ1-1	TRBD1	-	CASSQGAGGAFF	TGTGCCAGCAGTCAGGGGGCTGGTGGAGCTTTCTTT
TRBV7-2	TRBJ2-6	-	-	CASSPGGSGANVLTF	TGTGCCAGCAGCCCAGGAGGGTCTGGGGCCAACGTCCTGACTTTC
TRBV30	TRBJ2-7	-	-	CAWMPRGYEQYF	TGTGCCTGGATGCCGCGGGGCTACGAGCAGTACTTC
TRBV6-5	TRBJ1-2	-	once	CASSYSPNLPGLGDTF	TGTGCCAGCAGTTACTCCCCTAATTTGCCAGGGCTCGGAGACACCTTC
TRBV2	TRBJ2-5	-	-	CASNPQPDLFETQYF	TGTGCCAGCAACCCTCAGCCGGACTTGTTCGAGACCCAGTACTTC
TRBV28	TRBJ2-1	TRBD1	-	CATNRGQFF	TGTGCCACCAACAGGGGGCAGTTCTTC
TRBV28	TRBJ2-1	TRBD1	-	CASKGQSSYNEQFF	TGTGCCAGCAAGGGACAGTCTTCCTACAATGAGCAGTTCTTC
TRBV5-3	TRBJ2-7	TRBD2	-	CARSLPGLAVSYEQYF	TGTGCCAGAAGCTTGCCGGGACTAGCGGTCTCCTACGAGCAGTACTTC
TRBV7-8	TRBJ2-7	TRBD1	-	CASSQQGLLAEQYF	TGTGCCAGCAGCCAACAGGGGTTGCTTGCCGAGCAGTACTTC
TRBV10-3	TRBJ1-1	TRBD1	-	CAISESPTGANTEAFF	TGTGCCATCAGTGAGTCTCCGACAGGGGCCAACACTGAAGCTTTCTTT
TRBV7-9	TRBJ2-4	-	-	CASSLISVLAKNIQYF	TGTGCCAGCAGCTTAATTTCAGTGTTAGCCAAAAACATTCAGTACTTC
TRBV5-1	TRBJ2-3	-	-	CASSYWTEHVTDTQYF	TGCGCCAGCAGCTATTGGACAGAACATGTCACAGATACGCAGTATTTT
TRBV6-5	TRBJ1-2	TRBD1	-	CASSQDRGLHGYTF	TGTGCCAGCAGTCAGGACAGGGGGCTCCATGGCTACACCTTC
TRBV13	TRBJ2-3	-	-	CASRKRTSSTDTQYF	TGTGCCAGCAGGAAGCGGACGTCTAGCACAGATACGCAGTATTTT
TRBV5-1	TRBJ2-1	-	-	CASSLAVGGNEQFF	TGCGCCAGCAGCTTGGCCGTGGGAGGCAATGAGCAGTTCTTC
TRBV19	TRBJ1-4	-	-	CASSIRGFNEKLFF	TGTGCCAGTAGTATTAGAGGGTTTAATGAAAAACTGTTTTTT
TRBV10-1	TRBJ1-5	TRBD1	-	CASPGRTGPNQPQHF	TGCGCCAGCCCCGGAAGGACAGGGCCCAATCAGCCCCAGCACTTT
TRBV9	TRBJ1-3	TRBD1	once	CASSVEGTGGNTIYF	TGTGCCAGCAGCGTAGAAGGGACAGGGGGAAACACCATATATTTT
TRBV27	TRBJ2-3	-	-	CASSLARGKGADTQYF	TGTGCCAGCAGTTTAGCCAGGGGTAAGGGGGCAGATACGCAGTATTTT
TRBV7-7	TRBJ2-1	TRBD1	-	CASSREGAPVNEQFF	TGTGCCAGCAGCAGAGAGGGGGCGCCCGTAAATGAGCAGTTCTTC
TRBV6-1	TRBJ2-5	TRBD2	-	CASSETRTGGETQYF	TGTGCCAGCAGTGAAACTCGGACGGGAGGGGAGACCCAGTACTTC
TRBV5-1	TRBJ2-6	-	-	CASRQEGVAGANVLTF	TGCGCCAGCCGTCAAGAGGGAGTCGCTGGGGCCAACGTCCTGACTTTC
TRBV14	TRBJ2-5	TRBD2	-	CASSPRLAGGQETQYF	TGTGCCAGCAGCCCTAGACTAGCGGGAGGGCAAGAGACCCAGTACTTC
TRBV6-5	TRBJ2-7	TRBD1	-	CASSRQGLREQYF	TGTGCCAGCAGCCGACAGGGTCTACGCGAGCAGTACTTC
TRBV6-6	TRBJ2-5	-	-	CASSYDQAQETQYF	TGTGCCAGCAGTTACGACCAGGCGCAGGAGACCCAGTACTTC
TRBV29-1	TRBJ2-1	-	-	CSVDSPTSYNEQFF	TGCAGCGTTGATTCCCCTACTTCTTACAATGAGCAGTTCTTC
TRBV29-1	TRBJ2-5	-	-	CSVGLRLAAVGTQYF	TGCAGCGTTGGACTGCGGTTAGCGGCGGTTGGGACCCAGTACTTC
TRBV29-1	TRBJ2-7	-	-	CSVAGLSEQYF	TGCAGCGTTGCGGGACTCTCCGAGCAGTACTTC
TRBV6-5	TRBJ1-5	-	-	CASSYGGMQPQHF	TGTGCCAGCAGTTACGGAGGGATGCAGCCCCAGCATTTT
TRBV10-3	TRBJ2-1	TRBD2	-	CAISDLRLANEQFF	TGTGCCATCAGTGACCTACGACTAGCCAATGAGCAGTTCTTC
TRBV18	TRBJ2-1	TRBD2	-	CASSPLGAGYGNEQFF	TGTGCCAGCTCACCTCTTGGAGCGGGGTACGGTAATGAGCAGTTCTTC
TRBV11-2	TRBJ2-7	-	-	CALGGTPYEQYF	TGTGCCTTGGGCGGGACTCCCTACGAGCAGTACTTC
TRBV25-1	TRBJ2-1	TRBD1	-	CASSGDDRAVYNEQFF	TGTGCCAGCAGTGGAGACGACAGGGCGGTCTACAATGAGCAGTTCTTC
TRBV19	TRBJ2-3	TRBD1	-	CASSNRGYTDTQYF	TGTGCCAGTAGCAACAGGGGATATACAGATACGCAGTATTTT
TRBV19	TRBJ1-3	-	once	CASIDDSSGNTIYF	TGTGCCAGTATTGATGACAGCTCTGGAAACACCATATATTTT
TRBV7-9	TRBJ1-6	TRBD1	once	CASSSAGTGISPLHF	TGTGCCAGCAGTTCGGCCGGGACAGGGATTTCACCCCTCCACTTT
TRBV10-1	TRBJ1-5	TRBD1	-	CASRPMTGANQPQHF	TGCGCCAGCAGGCCAATGACAGGGGCCAATCAGCCCCAGCATTTT
TRBV25-1	TRBJ1-2	TRBD1	-	CASSADRGDYTF	TGTGCCAGCAGTGCGGACAGGGGGGACTACACCTTC
TRBV18	TRBJ2-3	-	few	CASSHPGGTDTQYF	TGTGCCAGCTCGCACCCGGGGGGCACAGATACGCAGTATTTT
TRBV5-1	TRBJ1-5	TRBD1	-	CASSQGQGNEPQHF	TGCGCCAGCAGCCAGGGACAGGGGAACGAGCCCCAGCATTTT
TRBV7-9	TRBJ2-1	TRBD1	-	CASSQGQGGGNEQFF	TGTGCCAGCAGTCAGGGACAGGGCGGGGGCAATGAGCAGTTCTTC
TRBV5-1	TRBJ1-1	-	-	CASSMTTGRNTEAFF	TGCGCCAGCAGCATGACGACAGGACGGAACACTGAAGCTTTCTTT